The present entry profiles one T cell receptor (beta chain) with its context. The target antigen is unknown. This CDR3 comprises 16 residues. Trimming took 6 bases from V and 7 from J, leaving 21 bases between them. Germline-derived CDR1 and CDR2 are SNHLY and FYNNEI. The data stem from a study of T cells after yellow fever vaccination. They built TCR cDNA with 5'RACE template switching, a step that put in a universal primer site and UMIs. MiXCR was run by TCRdb on the 5' RACE reads, yielding one entry per CDR3 protein. The table includes 150,000 to 200,000 distinct CDR3 sequences, 8% to 13% detected once. Overall study findings and caveats: The study re-detected most primary-vaccination clones after the booster (96% CD4, 88% CD8).

J is TRBJ1-4 and V is TRBV2; perhaps TRBD1 as D (5 bases). Sequenced here: CD8+ T cells sorted from PBMCs, sampled 15 days after the yellow fever booster vaccination. The receptor's source is a young man who received the YFV17D yellow fever vaccine. The chain's CDR3 is CASRSPATPGGEKLFF. The CDR3 DNA sequence: TGTGCCAGCAGATCTCCGGCAACCCCCGGGGGTGAAAAACTGTTTTTT.